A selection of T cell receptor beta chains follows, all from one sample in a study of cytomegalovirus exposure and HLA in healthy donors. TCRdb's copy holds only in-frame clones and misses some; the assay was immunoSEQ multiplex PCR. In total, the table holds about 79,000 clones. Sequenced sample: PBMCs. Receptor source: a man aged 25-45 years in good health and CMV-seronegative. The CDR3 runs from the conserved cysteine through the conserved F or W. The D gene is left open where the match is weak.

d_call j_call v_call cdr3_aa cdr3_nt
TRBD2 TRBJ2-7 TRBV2 CASSGTSGVSYEQYF TGTGCCAGCAGTGGGACTAGCGGGGTCTCCTACGAGCAGTACTTC
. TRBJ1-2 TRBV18 CASSPLEGKNGYTF TGTGCCAGCTCACCACTCGAGGGAAAGAATGGCTACACCTTC
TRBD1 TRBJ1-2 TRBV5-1 CASSLGDRGIGYTF TGCGCCAGCAGCTTGGGGGACAGGGGGATAGGCTACACCTTC
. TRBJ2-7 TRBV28 CASSETGTKTSYEQYF TGTGCCAGCAGTGAGACCGGGACAAAAACCTCCTACGAGCAGTACTTC
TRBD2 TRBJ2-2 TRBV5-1 CASSSSPSGGAFGELFF TGCGCCAGCAGTTCGTCCCCTAGCGGGGGGGCGTTCGGGGAGCTGTTTTTT
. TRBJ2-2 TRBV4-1 CASRLEGTGELFF TGCGCCAGTCGGCTGGAGGGGACCGGGGAGCTGTTTTTT
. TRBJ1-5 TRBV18 CASSQQGVGQPQHF TGTGCCAGCTCCCAACAGGGAGTTGGTCAGCCCCAGCATTTT
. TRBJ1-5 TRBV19 CASNIVGQGGQPQHF TGTGCCAGTAATATAGTAGGGCAGGGAGGTCAGCCCCAGCATTTT
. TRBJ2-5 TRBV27 CASGVAHMSTQYF TGTGCCAGCGGGGTAGCGCATATGTCGACCCAGTACTTC
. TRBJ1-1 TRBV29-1 CSANDRNTEAFF TGCAGCGCCAATGACAGGAACACTGAAGCTTTCTTT
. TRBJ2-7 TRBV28 CASSLTTSQAKYEQYF TGTGCCAGCAGTTTGACCACATCACAGGCAAAGTACGAGCAGTACTTC
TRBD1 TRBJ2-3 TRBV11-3 CASSRQGFTDTQYF TGTGCCAGCAGTCGACAGGGGTTCACAGATACGCAGTATTTT
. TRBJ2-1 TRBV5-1 CASSLVLSGRYLHNEQFF TGCGCCAGCAGCTTGGTATTGTCAGGGAGGTATCTCCACAATGAGCAGTTCTTC
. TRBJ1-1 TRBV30 CAWSVSGVNTEAFF TGTGCCTGGAGTGTGTCAGGGGTAAACACTGAAGCTTTCTTT
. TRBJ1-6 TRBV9 CASSVDPGVTNSPLHF TGTGCCAGCAGCGTCGATCCCGGGGTAACAAATTCACCCCTCCACTTT
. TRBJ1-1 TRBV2 CASSSDGGHTEAFF TGTGCCAGCAGTTCGGACGGGGGGCACACTGAAGCTTTCTTT
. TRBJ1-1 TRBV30 CAWSVGAPFGAEAFF TGTGCCTGGAGTGTAGGGGCCCCTTTCGGAGCTGAAGCTTTCTTT
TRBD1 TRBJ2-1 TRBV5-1 CASSYRTGQGVHEQFF TGCGCCAGCAGCTACAGGACCGGACAGGGGGTCCATGAGCAGTTCTTC
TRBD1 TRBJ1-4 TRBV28 CASTFPGTGNEKLFF TGTGCCAGCACTTTTCCCGGGACAGGGAATGAAAAACTGTTTTTT
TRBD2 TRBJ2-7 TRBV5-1 CASSKGLAGTYEQYF TGCGCCAGCAGCAAGGGACTAGCGGGAACCTACGAGCAGTACTTC
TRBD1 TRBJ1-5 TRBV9 CASSPGTGHQPQHF TGTGCCAGCAGCCCAGGGACAGGTCATCAGCCCCAGCATTTT
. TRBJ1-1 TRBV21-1 CASSRRGGRGNTEAFF TGTGCCAGCAGCAGGAGGGGGGGGCGAGGAAACACTGAAGCTTTCTTT
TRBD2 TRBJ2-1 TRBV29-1 CSALLAVNEQFF TGCAGCGCCTTACTAGCGGTCAATGAGCAGTTCTTC
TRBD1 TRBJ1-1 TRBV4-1 CASSQAGGSEAFF TGCGCCAGCAGCCAGGCAGGGGGATCTGAAGCTTTCTTT
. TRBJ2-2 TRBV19 CASNQYTGELFF TGTGCCAGTAATCAGTACACCGGGGAGCTGTTTTTT
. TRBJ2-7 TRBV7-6 CASSLTSPYEQYF TGTGCCAGCAGCCTGACTTCCCCCTACGAGCAGTACTTC
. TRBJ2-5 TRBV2 CASTWGTGDREETQYF TGTGCCAGCACATGGGGGACTGGAGATAGGGAAGAGACCCAGTACTTC
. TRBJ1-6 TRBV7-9 CASSLGPQREGYSPLHF TGTGCCAGCAGCTTAGGCCCACAGCGGGAAGGTTATTCACCCCTCCACTTT
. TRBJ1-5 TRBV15 CATTEGRGANQPQHF TGTGCCACCACGGAGGGTAGGGGTGCCAATCAGCCCCAGCATTTT
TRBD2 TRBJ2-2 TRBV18 CASSPGLAGGTGELFF TGTGCCAGCTCACCGGGGCTCGCGGGAGGCACCGGGGAGCTGTTTTTT
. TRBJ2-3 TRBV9 CASSAEAVSTDTQYF TGTGCCAGCAGCGCTGAAGCGGTGAGCACAGATACGCAGTATTTT
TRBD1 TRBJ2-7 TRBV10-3 CAIMGETGESYEQYF TGTGCCATCATGGGGGAGACAGGGGAGAGTTACGAGCAGTACTTC
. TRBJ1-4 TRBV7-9 CASSLVPGNEKLFF TGTGCCAGCAGCTTAGTACCCGGGAATGAAAAACTGTTTTTT
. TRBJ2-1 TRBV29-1 CSVVLNVGLGDEQFF TGCAGCGTTGTTCTCAATGTAGGATTAGGAGATGAGCAGTTCTTC
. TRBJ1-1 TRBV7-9 CASSLDQDTEAFF TGTGCCAGCAGCTTAGATCAGGACACTGAAGCTTTCTTT
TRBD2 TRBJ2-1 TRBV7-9 CASNTRLAGAYNEQFF TGTGCCAGCAACACAAGGCTAGCGGGGGCCTACAATGAGCAGTTCTTC
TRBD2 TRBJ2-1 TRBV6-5 CASSYSRTSGREQFF TGTGCCAGCAGTTACTCGAGAACTAGCGGCCGCGAGCAGTTCTTC
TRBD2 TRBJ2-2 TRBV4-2 CASSQMERGDSGELFF TGTGCCAGCAGCCAAATGGAGCGGGGGGACAGCGGGGAGCTGTTTTTT